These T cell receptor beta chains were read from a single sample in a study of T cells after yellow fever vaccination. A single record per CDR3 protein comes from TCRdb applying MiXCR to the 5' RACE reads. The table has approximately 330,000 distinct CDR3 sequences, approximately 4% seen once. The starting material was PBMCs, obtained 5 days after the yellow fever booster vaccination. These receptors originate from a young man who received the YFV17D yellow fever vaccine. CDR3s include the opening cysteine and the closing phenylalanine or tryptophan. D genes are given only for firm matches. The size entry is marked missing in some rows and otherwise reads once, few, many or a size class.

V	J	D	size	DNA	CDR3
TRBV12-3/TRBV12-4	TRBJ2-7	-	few	TGTGCCAGCAGTTTAAACCTCTACGAGCAGTACTTC	CASSLNLYEQYF
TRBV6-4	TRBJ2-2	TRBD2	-	TGTGCCAGCAGTCCCCAATGGTTTGCGGGGGGCGAGAACACCGGGGAGCTGTTTTTT	CASSPQWFAGGENTGELFF
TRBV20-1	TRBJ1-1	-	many	TGCAGTGCTAGAGTTGGGGGGCAGGGCACTGAAGCTTTCTTT	CSARVGGQGTEAFF
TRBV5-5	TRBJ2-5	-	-	TGTGCCAGCAGCCTCCTGAGGGGGTACCAAGAGACCCAGTACTTC	CASSLLRGYQETQYF
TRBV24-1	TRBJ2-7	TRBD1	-	TGTGCCACCAGTGACCCGCGGACAGGAAACTACGAGCAGTACTTC	CATSDPRTGNYEQYF
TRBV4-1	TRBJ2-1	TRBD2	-	TGCGCCAGCAGCCAAGGGGGAGGGAACAATGAGCAGTTCTTC	CASSQGGGNNEQFF
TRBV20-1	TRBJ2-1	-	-	TGCAGTGCTAGAGACCCCAGGGGACGGGAGCAGTTCTTC	CSARDPRGREQFF
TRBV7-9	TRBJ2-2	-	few	TGTGCCAGCAGCGGCCAGCAGGGGATTGCTGGCACCGGGGAGCTGTTTTTT	CASSGQQGIAGTGELFF
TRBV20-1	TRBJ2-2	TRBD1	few	TGCAGTGTTAACAGGGGGCTGAACACCGGGGAGCTGTTTTTT	CSVNRGLNTGELFF
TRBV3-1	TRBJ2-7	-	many	TGTGCCAGCAGCCGACGGAACGACTACGAGCAGTACTTC	CASSRRNDYEQYF
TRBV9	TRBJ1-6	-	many	TGTGCCAGCAGCTCAGGGGCGGCTAATCTTAATTCACCCCTCCACTTT	CASSSGAANLNSPLHF
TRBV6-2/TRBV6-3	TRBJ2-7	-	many	TGTGCCAGCAGTTACGGGCAGGGCCAATACTACGAGCAGTACTTC	CASSYGQGQYYEQYF
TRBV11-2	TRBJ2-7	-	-	TGTGCCAGCAGCCTCGCAAGGGAGAACGAGCAGTACTTC	CASSLARENEQYF
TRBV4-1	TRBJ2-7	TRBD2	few	TGCGCCAGCAGCCAAGATCTCTCGAGGACTAGCGGGACTGTCTCCTACGAGCAGTACTTC	CASSQDLSRTSGTVSYEQYF
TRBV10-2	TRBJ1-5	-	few	TGCGCCAGCTCCGGGACACTTAGCAATCAGCCCCAGCATTTT	CASSGTLSNQPQHF
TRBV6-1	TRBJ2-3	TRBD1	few	TGTGCCACCTACTTCCAGGGGGCCGATACGCAGTATTTT	CATYFQGADTQYF
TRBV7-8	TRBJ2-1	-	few	TGTGCCAGCATTCCAGGAAATGGTCCCTACAATGAGCAGTTCTTC	CASIPGNGPYNEQFF
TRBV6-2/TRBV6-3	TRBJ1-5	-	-	TGTGCCAGCAGTTACTTAGGCAGGGGAACCACCCAGCCCCAGCATTTT	CASSYLGRGTTQPQHF
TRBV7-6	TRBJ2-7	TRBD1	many	TGTGCCAGCAGCACCAGGGACAGGGGGCTGAACGAGCAGTACTTC	CASSTRDRGLNEQYF
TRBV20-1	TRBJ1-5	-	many	TGCAGTGCTAGAGATGGAAGCCAGCCCCAGCATTTT	CSARDGSQPQHF
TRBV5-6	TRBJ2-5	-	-	TGTGCCAGCAGCTTTGACACCCAAGAGACCCAGTACTTC	CASSFDTQETQYF
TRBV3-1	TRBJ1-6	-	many	TGTGCCAGCAGCCAAAACGAAGGAGGAGGCTCACCCCTCCACTTT	CASSQNEGGGSPLHF
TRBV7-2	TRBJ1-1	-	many	TGTGCCAGCAGCTCCTGGGGGGGCAGGGCGGAAGCTTTCTTT	CASSSWGGRAEAFF
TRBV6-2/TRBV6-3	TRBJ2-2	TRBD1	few	TGTGCCAGCACCAGGGGGATGGACAGCCTTTGGACCGGGGAGCTGTTTTTT	CASTRGMDSLWTGELFF
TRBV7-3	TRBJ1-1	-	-	TGTGCCAGCAGTGGGATAGGGGGCACTGAAGCTTTCTTT	CASSGIGGTEAFF
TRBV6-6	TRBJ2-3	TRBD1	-	TGTGCCAGCCGGGACAGGGGGCTCATCACAGATACGCAGTATTTT	CASRDRGLITDTQYF
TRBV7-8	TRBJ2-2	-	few	TGTGCCAGCAGCCCCCGGGGGAGCGCCGGGGAGCTGTTTTTT	CASSPRGSAGELFF
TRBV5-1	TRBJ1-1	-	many	TGCGCCAGCAGTCTTCAACGGACGAACACTGAAGCTTTCTTT	CASSLQRTNTEAFF
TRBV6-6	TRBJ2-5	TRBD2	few	TGTGCCAGCAGTGCGTCTAGCGGGGGTGATTTGGAGACCCAGTACTTC	CASSASSGGDLETQYF
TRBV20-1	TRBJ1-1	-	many	TGCAGTGCTACACAAGGCCACAACACTGAAGCTTTCTTT	CSATQGHNTEAFF
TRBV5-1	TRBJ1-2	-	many	TGCGCCAGCAGCTCGCAGGGGAACTATGGCTACACCTTC	CASSSQGNYGYTF
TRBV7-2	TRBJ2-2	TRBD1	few	TGTGCCAGCAGCTTTTTCCGGGACAGGGGAAACACCGGGGAGCTGTTTTTT	CASSFFRDRGNTGELFF